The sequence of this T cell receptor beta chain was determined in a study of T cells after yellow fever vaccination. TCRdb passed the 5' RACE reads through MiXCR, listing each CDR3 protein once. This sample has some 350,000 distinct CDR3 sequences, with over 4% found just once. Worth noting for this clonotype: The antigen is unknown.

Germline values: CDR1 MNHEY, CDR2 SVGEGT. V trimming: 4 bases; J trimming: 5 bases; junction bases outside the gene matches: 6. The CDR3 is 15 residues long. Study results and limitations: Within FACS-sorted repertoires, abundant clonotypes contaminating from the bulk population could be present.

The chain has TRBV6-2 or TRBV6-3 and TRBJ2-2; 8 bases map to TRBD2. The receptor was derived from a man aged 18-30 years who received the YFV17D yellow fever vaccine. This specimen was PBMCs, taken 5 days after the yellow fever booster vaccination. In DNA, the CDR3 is TGTGCCAGCAGTTCACGGGGGGGCCGGACCGGGGAGCTGTTTTTT. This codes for CASSSRGGRTGELFF.